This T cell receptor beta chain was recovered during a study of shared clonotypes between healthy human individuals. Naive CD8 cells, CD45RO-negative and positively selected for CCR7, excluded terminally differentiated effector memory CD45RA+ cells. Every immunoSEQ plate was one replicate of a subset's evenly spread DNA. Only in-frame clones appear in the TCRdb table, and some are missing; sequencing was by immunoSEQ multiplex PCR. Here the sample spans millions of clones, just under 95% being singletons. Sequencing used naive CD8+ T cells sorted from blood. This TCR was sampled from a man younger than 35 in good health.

The CDR3 protein is CASSQAGQGAPQWGYTF. The CDR3 nucleotides are TGTGCCAGCAGCCAAGCCGGACAGGGGGCGCCCCAGTGGGGCTACACCTTC. The chain employs TRBV14 and TRBJ1-2, with TRBD1 identical over 11 bases. The CDR3 covers 17 residues. Unmatched junction bases numbered 12, after V lost 1 base and J lost 8 bases. In germline, CDR1 is SGHDN, CDR2 FVKESK.